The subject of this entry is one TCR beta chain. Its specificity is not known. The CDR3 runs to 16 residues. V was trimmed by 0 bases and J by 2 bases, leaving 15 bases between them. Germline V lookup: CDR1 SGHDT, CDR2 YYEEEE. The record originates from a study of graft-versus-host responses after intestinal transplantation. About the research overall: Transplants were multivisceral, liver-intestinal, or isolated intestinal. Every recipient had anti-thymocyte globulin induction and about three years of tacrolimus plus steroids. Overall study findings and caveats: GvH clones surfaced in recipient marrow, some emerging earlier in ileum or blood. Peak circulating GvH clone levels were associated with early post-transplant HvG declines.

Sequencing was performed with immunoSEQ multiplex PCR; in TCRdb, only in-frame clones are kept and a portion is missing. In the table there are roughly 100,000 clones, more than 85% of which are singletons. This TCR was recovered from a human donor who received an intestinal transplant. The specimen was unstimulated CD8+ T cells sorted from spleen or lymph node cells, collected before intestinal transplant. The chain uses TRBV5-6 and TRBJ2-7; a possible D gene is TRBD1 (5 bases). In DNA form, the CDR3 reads TGTGCCAGCAGCTTGGATCGCGCAGGGATCCCCTACGAGCAGTACTTC. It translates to CASSLDRAGIPYEQYF.